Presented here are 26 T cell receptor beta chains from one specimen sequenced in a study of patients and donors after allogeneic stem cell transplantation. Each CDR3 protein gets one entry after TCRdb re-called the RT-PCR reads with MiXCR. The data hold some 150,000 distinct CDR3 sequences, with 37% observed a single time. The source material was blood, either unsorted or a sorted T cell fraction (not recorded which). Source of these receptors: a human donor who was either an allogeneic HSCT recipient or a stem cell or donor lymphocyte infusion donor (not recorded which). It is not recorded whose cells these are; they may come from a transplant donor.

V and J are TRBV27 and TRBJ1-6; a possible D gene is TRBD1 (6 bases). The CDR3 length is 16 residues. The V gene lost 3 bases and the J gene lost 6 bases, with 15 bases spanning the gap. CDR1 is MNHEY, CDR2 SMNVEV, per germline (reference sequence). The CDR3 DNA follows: TGTGCCAGCAGTTTTCGACCGGGACAAGTTAATTCACCCCTCCACTTT. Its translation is CASSFRPGQVNSPLHF.

CDR3 coding DNA: TGTGCCAGCAAACCGGCTTCCGGGACACCTTACAATGAGCAGTTCTTC. Protein product: CASKPASGTPYNEQFF. The rearrangement links TRBV27 to TRBJ2-1; a weak D match, TRBD1 (6 bases). This CDR3 comprises 16 residues. Germline-derived CDR1 and CDR2 are MNHEY and SMNVEV (reference sequence). The V end lost 7 bases, the J end lost 4 bases, and 20 bases lay between the germline ends.

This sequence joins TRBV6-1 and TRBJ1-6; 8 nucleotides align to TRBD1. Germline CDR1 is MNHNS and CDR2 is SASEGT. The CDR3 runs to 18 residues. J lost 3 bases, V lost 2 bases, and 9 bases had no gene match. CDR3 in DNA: TGTGCCAGCAGTGAACCTACAGGGGGGTCCCTCTATAATTCACCCCTCCACTTT. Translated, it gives CASSEPTGGSLYNSPLHF.

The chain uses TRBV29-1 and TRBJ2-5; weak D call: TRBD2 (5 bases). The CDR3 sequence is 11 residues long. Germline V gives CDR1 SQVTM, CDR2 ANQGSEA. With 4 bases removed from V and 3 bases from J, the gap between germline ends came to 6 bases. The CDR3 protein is CSVAGEETQYF. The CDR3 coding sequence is TGCAGCGTTGCCGGGGAAGAGACCCAGTACTTC.

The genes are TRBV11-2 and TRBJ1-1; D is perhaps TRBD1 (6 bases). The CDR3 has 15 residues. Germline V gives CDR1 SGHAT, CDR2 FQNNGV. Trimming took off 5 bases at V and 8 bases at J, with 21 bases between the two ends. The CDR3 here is CASSPAPGQKFEAFF. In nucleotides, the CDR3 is TGTGCCAGCAGCCCGGCCCCGGGACAAAAGTTCGAAGCTTTCTTT.

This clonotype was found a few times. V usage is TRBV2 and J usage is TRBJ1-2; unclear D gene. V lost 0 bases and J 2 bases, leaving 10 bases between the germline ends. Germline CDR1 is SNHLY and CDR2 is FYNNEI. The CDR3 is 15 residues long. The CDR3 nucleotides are TGTGCCAGCAGTGAAGCGCGGTTGGCCAACTATGGCTACACCTTC. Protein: CASSEARLANYGYTF. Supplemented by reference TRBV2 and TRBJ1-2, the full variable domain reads EPEVTQTPSHQVTQMGQEVILRCVPISNHLYFYWYRQILGQKVEFLVSFYNNEISEKSEIFDDQFSVERPDGSNFTLKIRSTKLEDSAMYFCASSEARLANYGYTFGSGTRLTVV.

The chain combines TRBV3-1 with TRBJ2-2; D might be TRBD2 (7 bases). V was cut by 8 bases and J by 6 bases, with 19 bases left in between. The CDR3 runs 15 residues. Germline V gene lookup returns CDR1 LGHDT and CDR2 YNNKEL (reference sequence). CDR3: CASSPKFGGPGELFF. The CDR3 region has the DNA TGTGCCAGCTCACCCAAGTTCGGGGGGCCCGGGGAGCTGTTTTTT.

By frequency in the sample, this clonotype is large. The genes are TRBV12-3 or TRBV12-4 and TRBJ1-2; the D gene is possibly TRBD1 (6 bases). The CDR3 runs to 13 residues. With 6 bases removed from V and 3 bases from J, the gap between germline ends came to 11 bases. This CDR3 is CASSQDSHYGYTF. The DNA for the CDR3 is TGTGCCAGCAGCCAGGACAGCCACTATGGCTACACCTTC.

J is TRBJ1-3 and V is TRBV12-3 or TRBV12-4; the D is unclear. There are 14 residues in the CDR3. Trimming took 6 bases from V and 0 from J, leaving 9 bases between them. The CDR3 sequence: CASRLSRSGNTIYF. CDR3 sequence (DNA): TGTGCCAGCAGACTCAGCCGCTCTGGAAACACCATATATTTT.

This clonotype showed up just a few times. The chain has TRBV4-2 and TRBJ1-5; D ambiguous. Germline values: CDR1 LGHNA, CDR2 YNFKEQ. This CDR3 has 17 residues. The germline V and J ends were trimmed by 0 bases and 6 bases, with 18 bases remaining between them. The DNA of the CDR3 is TGTGCCAGCAGCCAAGAGCCCGGGGTAAATACGGGTCAGCCCCAGCATTTT. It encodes CASSQEPGVNTGQPQHF.

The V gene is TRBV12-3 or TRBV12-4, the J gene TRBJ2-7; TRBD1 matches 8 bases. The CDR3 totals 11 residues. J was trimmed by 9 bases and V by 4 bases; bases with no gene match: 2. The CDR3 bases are TGTGCCAGCAGTTCTGGACAGGGGCAGTACTTC. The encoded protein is CASSSGQGQYF.

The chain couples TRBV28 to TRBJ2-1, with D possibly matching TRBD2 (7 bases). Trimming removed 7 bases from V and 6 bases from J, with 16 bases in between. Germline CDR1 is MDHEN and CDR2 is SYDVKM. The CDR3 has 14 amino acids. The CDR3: CASMGQGRVNEQFF. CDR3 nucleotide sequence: TGTGCCAGCATGGGGCAGGGGAGGGTCAATGAGCAGTTCTTC.

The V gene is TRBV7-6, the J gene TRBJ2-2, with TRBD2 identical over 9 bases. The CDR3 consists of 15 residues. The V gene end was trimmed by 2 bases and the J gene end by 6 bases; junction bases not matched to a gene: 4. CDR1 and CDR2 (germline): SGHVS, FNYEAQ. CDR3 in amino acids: CASSLSGGSAGELFF. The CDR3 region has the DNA TGTGCCAGCAGCTTAAGCGGGGGGAGCGCCGGGGAGCTGTTTTTT.

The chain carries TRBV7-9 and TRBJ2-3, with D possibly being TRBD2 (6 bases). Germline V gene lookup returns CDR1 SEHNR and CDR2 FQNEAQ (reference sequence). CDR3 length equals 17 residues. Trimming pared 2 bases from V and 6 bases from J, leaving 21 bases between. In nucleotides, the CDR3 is TGTGCCAGCAGCTTATGGGGCCGGACTACCGTTCGGGATACGCAGTATTTT. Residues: CASSLWGRTTVRDTQYF.

This chain's CDR3 is CASSSPIRGKKEKLFF. The CDR3 DNA follows: TGTGCCAGCAGTTCCCCAATTAGGGGGAAGAAAGAAAAACTGTTTTTT. The chain links TRBV27 to TRBJ1-4; D is perhaps TRBD1 (6 bases). Between the trimmed V and J ends, which lost 4 bases and 8 bases, there was a span of 20 bases. The length of the CDR3 is 16 residues. In germline, CDR1 is MNHEY, CDR2 SMNVEV (reference sequence).

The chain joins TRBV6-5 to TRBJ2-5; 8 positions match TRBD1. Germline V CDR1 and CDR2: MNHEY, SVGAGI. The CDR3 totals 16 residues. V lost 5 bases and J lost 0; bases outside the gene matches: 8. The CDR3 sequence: CASSPGTGEYQETQYF. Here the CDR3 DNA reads TGTGCCAGCAGTCCTGGGACAGGAGAGTACCAAGAGACCCAGTACTTC.

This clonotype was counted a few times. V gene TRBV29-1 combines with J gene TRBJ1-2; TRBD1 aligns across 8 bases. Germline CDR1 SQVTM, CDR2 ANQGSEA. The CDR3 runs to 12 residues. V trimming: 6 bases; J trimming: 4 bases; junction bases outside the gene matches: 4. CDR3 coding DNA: TGCAGCGTCGTACAGGGGGTCTATGGCTACACCTTC. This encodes CSVVQGVYGYTF.

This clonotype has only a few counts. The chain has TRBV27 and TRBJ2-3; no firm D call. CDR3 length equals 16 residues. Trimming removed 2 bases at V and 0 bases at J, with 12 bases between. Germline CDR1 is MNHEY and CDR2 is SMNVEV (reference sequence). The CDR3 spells CASSLRPLGSTDTQYF. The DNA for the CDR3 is TGTGCCAGCAGTTTAAGGCCCCTAGGAAGCACAGATACGCAGTATTTT.

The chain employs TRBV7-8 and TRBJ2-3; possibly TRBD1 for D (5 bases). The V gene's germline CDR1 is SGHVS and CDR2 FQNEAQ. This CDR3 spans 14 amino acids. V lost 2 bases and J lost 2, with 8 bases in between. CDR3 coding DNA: TGTGCCAGCAGCTTATATGGGGCCACAGATACGCAGTATTTT. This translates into CASSLYGATDTQYF.

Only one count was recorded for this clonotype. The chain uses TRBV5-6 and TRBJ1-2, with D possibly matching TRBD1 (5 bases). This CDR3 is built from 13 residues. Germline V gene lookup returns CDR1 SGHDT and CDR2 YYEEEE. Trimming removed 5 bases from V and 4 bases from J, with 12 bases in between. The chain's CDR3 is CASSPGGTYGYTF. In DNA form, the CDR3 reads TGTGCCAGCAGTCCCGGGGGGACCTATGGCTACACCTTC.

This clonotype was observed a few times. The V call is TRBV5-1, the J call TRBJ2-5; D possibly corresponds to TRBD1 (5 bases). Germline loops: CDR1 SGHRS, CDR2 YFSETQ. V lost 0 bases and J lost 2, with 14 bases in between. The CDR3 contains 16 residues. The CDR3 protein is CASSLVGRALQETQYF. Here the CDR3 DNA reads TGCGCCAGCAGCTTGGTGGGCAGGGCCCTGCAAGAGACCCAGTACTTC.

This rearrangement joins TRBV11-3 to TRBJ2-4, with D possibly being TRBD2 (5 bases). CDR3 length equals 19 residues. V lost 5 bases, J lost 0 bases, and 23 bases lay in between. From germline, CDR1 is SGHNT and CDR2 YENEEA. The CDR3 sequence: CASSLHRTCGILAKNIQYF. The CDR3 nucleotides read TGTGCCAGCAGCCTGCACCGGACTTGTGGGATACTAGCCAAAAACATTCAGTACTTC.

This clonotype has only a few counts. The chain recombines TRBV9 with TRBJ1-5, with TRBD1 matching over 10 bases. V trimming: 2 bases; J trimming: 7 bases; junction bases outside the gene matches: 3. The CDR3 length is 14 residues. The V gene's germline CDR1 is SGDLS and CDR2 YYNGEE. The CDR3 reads CASSVGDRGQPQHF. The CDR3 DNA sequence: TGTGCCAGCAGCGTGGGGGACAGGGGACAGCCCCAGCATTTT.

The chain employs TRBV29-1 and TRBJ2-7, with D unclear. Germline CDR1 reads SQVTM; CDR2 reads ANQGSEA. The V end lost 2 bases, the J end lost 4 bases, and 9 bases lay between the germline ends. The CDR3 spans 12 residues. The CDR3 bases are TGCAGCGTTGAAACCGCCGGGTACGAGCAGTACTTC. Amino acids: CSVETAGYEQYF.

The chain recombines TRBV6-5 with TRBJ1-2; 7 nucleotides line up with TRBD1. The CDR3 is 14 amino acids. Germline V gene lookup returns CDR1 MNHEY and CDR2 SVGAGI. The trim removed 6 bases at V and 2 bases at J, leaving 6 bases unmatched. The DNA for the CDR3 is TGTGCCAGCAGCTCGGGACAGCTCAACTATGGCTACACCTTC. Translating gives CASSSGQLNYGYTF.

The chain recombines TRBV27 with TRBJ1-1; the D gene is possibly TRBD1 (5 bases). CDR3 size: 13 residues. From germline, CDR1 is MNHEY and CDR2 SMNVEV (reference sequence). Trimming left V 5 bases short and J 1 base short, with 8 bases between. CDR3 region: CASSGAGNTEAFF. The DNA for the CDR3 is TGTGCCAGCAGTGGGGCGGGGAACACTGAAGCTTTCTTT.